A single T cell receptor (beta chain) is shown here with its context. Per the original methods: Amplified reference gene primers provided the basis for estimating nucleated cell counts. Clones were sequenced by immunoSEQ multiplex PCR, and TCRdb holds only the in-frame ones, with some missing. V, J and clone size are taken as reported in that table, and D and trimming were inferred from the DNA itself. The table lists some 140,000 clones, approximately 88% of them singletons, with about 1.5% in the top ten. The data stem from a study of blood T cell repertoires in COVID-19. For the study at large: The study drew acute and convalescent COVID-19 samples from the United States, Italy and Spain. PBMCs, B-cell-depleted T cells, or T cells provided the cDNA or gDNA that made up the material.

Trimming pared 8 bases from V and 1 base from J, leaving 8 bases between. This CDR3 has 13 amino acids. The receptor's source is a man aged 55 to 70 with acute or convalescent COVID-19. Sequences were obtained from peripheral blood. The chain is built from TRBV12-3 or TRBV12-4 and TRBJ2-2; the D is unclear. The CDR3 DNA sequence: TGTGCCAGCGAGCGTATGAACACCGGGGAGCTGTTTTTT. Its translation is CASERMNTGELFF.